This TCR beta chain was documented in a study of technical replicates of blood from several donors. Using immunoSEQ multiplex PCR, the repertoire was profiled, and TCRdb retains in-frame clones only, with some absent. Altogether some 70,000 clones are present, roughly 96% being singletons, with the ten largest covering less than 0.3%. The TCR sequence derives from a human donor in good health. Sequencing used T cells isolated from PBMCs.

CDR3 protein: CASSLLGGADTQYF. The DNA for the CDR3 is TGTGCCAGCAGTTTACTGGGGGGAGCAGATACGCAGTATTTT. V is TRBV28 and J is TRBJ2-3, with a weak D call TRBD2 (6 bases). V lost 2 bases, J lost 4 bases, and 10 bases lay in between. Germline-derived CDR1 and CDR2 are MDHEN and SYDVKM. The CDR3 has 14 amino acids.